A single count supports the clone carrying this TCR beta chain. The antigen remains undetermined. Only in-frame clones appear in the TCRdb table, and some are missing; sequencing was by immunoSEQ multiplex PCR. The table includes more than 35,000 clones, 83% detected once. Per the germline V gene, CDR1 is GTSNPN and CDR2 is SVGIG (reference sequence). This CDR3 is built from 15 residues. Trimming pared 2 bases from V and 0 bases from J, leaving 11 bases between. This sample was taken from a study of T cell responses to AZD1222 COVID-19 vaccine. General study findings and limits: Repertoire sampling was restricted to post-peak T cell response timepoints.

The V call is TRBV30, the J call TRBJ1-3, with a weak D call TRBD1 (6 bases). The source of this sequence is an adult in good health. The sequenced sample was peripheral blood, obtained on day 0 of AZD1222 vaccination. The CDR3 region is CAWSTLGASGNTIYF. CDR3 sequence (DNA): TGTGCCTGGAGTACCCTGGGGGCCTCTGGAAACACCATATATTTT.